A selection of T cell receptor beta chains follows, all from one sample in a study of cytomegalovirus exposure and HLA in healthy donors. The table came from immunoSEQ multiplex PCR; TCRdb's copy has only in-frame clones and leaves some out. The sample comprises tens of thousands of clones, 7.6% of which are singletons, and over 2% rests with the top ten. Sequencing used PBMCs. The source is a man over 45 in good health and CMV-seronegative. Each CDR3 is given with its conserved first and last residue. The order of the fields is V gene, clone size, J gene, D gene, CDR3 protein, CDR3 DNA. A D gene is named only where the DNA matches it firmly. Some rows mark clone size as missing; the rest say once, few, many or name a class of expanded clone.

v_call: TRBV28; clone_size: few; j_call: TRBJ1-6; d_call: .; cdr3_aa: CASSFGGAAYNSPLHF; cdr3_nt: TGTGCCAGCAGTTTCGGCGGCGCGGCGTATAATTCACCCCTCCACTTT
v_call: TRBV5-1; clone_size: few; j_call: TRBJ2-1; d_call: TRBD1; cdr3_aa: CASSAGQGEDEQFF; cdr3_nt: TGCGCCAGCAGCGCGGGACAGGGTGAGGATGAGCAGTTCTTC
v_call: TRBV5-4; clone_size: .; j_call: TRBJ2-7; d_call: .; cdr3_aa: CASSLVTGPYEQYF; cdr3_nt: TGTGCCAGCAGCTTGGTCACAGGGCCCTACGAGCAGTACTTC
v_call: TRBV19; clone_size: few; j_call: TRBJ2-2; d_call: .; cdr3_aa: CASSLLPGTGELFF; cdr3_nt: TGTGCCAGTAGTCTCCTCCCCGGGACCGGGGAGCTGTTTTTT
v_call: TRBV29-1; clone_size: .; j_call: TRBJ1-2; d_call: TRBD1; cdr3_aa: CSVGQGVGYTF; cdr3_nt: TGCAGCGTTGGTCAGGGGGTTGGCTACACCTTC
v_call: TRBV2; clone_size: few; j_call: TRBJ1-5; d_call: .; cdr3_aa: CASRQGTNQPQHF; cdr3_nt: TGTGCCAGCAGACAGGGTACTAATCAGCCCCAGCATTTT
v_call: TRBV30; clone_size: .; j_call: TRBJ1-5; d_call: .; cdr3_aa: CAWSEDPSGQPQHF; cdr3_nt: TGTGCCTGGAGTGAGGACCCGTCGGGACAGCCCCAGCATTTT
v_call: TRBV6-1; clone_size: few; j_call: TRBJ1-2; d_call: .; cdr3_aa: CASSETAGAIGYTF; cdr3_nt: TGTGCCAGCAGTGAAACGGCAGGGGCAATTGGCTACACCTTC
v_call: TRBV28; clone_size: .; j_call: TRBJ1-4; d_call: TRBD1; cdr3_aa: CASRSRGQGEKLFF; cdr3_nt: TGTGCCAGCAGATCCAGGGGGCAAGGTGAAAAACTGTTTTTT
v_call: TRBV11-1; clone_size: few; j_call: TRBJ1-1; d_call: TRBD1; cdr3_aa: CASRTIQGSTEAFF; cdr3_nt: TGTGCCAGCAGGACGATACAGGGGAGCACTGAAGCTTTCTTT
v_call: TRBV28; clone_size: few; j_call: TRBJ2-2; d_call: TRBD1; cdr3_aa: CASSGGGFGGQGATGELFF; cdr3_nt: TGTGCCAGCAGTGGGGGGGGATTCGGGGGACAGGGGGCGACCGGGGAGCTGTTTTTT
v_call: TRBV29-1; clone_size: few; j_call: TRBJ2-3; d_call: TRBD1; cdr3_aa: CSVARDRGTDTQYF; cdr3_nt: TGCAGCGTTGCCCGGGACAGGGGGACAGATACGCAGTATTTT